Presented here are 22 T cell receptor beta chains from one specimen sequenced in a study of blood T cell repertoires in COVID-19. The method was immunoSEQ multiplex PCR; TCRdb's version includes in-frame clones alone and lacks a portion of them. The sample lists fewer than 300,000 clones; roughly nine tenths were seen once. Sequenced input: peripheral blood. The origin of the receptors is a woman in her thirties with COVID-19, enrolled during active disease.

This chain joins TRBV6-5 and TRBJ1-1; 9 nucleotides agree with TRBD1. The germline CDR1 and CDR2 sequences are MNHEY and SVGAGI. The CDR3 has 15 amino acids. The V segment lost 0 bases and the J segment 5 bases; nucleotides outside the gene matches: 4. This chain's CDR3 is CASSYSTGGRTEAFF. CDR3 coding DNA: TGTGCCAGCAGTTACTCGACAGGGGGGCGAACTGAAGCTTTCTTT.

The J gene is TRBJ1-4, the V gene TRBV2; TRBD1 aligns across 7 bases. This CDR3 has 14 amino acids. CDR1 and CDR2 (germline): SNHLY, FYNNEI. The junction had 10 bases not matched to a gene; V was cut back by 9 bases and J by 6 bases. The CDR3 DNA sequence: TGTGCCAGGGGACAAGGGGGCTCGGATGAAAAACTGTTTTTT. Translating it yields CARGQGGSDEKLFF.

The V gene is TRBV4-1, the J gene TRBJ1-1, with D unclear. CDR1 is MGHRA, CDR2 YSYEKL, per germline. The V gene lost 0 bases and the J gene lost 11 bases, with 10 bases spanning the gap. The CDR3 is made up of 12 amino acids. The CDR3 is CASSQDGVAAFF. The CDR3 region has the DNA TGCGCCAGCAGCCAAGATGGAGTAGCGGCTTTCTTT.

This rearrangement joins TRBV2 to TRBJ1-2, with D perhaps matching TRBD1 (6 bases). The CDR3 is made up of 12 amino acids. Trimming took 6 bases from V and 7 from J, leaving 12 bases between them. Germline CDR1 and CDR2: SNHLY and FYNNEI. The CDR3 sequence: CASSGQGFGYTF. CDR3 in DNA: TGTGCCAGCAGCGGGCAGGGGTTTGGCTACACCTTC.

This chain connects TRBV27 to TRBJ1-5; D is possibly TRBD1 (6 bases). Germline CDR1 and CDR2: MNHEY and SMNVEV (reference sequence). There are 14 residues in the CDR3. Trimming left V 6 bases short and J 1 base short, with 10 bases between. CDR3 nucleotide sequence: TGTGCCAGCAGCACCGGGACAAGCAATCAGCCCCAGCATTTT. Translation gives CASSTGTSNQPQHF.

CDR3 region: CASSWEGVGPDDKGYTF. CDR3 coding DNA: TGTGCCAGCAGCTGGGAGGGTGTAGGGCCCGATGATAAAGGCTACACCTTC. The chain combines TRBV7-9 with TRBJ1-2, with D unresolved. Germline CDR1 SEHNR, CDR2 FQNEAQ (reference sequence). Deletions cut 4 bases from V and 8 bases from J, with 26 bases between. The CDR3 runs 17 residues. Together with reference TRBV7-9 and TRBJ1-2, the CDR3 gives the full variable domain: DTGVSQNPRHKITKRGQNVTFRCDPISEHNRLYWYRQTLGQGPEFLTYFQNEAQLEKSRLLSDRFSAERPKGSFSTLEIQRTEQGDSAMYLCASSWEGVGPDDKGYTFGSGTRLTVV.

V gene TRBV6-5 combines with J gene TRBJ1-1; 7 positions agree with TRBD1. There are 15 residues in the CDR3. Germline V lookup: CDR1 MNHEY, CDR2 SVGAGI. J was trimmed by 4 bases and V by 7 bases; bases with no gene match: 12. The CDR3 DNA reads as TGTGCCAGCAAGATAGAAGGGGGCGAAGGCACTGAAGCTTTCTTT. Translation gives CASKIEGGEGTEAFF.

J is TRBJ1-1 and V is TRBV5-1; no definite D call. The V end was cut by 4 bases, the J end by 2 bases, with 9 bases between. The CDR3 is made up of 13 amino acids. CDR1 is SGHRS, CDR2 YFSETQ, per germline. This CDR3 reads CASSPSLNTEAFF. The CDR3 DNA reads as TGCGCCAGCAGCCCCTCACTCAACACTGAAGCTTTCTTT.

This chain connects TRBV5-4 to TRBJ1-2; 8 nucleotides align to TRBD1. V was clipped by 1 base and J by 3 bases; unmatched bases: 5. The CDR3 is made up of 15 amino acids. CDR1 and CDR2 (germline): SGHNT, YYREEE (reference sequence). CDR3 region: CASSLSQGAYYGYTF. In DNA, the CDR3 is TGTGCCAGCAGCTTGAGTCAGGGGGCTTACTATGGCTACACCTTC.

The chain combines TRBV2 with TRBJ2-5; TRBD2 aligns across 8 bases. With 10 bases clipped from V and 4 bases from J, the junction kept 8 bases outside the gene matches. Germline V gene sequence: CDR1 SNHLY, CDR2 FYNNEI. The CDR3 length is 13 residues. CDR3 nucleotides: TGTGCCAACTCCGGGGGGGTCAGAGAGACCCAGTACTTC. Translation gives CANSGGVRETQYF.

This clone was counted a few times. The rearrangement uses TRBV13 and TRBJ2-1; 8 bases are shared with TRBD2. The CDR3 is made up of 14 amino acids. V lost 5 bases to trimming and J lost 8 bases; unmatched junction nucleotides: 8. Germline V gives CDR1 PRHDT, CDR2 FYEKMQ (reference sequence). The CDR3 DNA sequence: TGTGCCAGCAGCGACGGGACTAGTCCGGATGAGCAGTTCTTC. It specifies CASSDGTSPDEQFF.

As DNA, the CDR3 is TGTGCCAGCAGCCAAGGACAGGGGGGAGACTATGGCTACACCTTC. It yields the protein CASSQGQGGDYGYTF. The genes are TRBV14 and TRBJ1-2; 9 bases map to TRBD1. The junction had 3 bases not matched to a gene; V was cut back by 1 base and J by 3 bases. This CDR3 has 15 residues. CDR1 is SGHDN and CDR2 is FVKESK in the germline V gene. The variable domain in full, completed from reference TRBV14 and TRBJ1-2, reads EAGVTQFPSHSVIEKGQTVTLRCDPISGHDNLYWYRRVMGKEIKFLLHFVKESKQDESGMPNNRFLAERTGGTYSTLKVQPAELEDSGVYFCASSQGQGGDYGYTFGSGTRLTVV.

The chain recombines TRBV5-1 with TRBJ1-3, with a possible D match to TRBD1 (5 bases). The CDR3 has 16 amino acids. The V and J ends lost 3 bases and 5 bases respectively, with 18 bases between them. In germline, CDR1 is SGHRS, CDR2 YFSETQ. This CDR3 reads CASSWGDGTPRNTIYF. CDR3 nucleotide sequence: TGCGCCAGCAGCTGGGGGGACGGGACTCCCCGAAACACCATATATTTT.

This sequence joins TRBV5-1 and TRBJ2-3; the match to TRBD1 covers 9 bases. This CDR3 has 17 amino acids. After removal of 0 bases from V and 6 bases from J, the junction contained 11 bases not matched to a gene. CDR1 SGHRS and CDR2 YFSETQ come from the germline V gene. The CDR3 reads CASSLGGQGIYFDTQYF. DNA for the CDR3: TGCGCCAGCAGCTTGGGTGGACAGGGGATTTATTTTGATACGCAGTATTTT.

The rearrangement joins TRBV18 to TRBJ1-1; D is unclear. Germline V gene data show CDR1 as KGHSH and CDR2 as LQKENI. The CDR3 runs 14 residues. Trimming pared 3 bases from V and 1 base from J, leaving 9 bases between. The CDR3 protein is CASSPHRENTEAFF. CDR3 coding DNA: TGTGCCAGCTCACCCCACCGAGAGAACACTGAAGCTTTCTTT.

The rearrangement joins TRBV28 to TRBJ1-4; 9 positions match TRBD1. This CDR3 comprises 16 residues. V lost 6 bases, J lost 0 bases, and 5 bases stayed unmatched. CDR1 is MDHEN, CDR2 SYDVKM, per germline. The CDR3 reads CASSDYRGPTNEKLFF. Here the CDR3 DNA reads TGTGCCAGCAGCGATTACAGGGGGCCAACTAATGAAAAACTGTTTTTT. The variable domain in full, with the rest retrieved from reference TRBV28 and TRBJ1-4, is DVKVTQSSRYLVKRTGEKVFLECVQDMDHENMFWYRQDPGLGLRLIYFSYDVKMKEKGDIPEGYSVSREKKERFSLILESASTNQTSMYLCASSDYRGPTNEKLFFGSGTQLSVL.

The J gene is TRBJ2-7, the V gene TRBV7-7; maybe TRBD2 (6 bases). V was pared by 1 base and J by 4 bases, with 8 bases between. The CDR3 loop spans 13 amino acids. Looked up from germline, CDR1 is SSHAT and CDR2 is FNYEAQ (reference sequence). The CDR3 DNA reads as TGTGCCAGCAGCTTAGGGACTATGTACGAGCAGTACTTC. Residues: CASSLGTMYEQYF. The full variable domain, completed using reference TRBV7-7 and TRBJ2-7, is GAGVSQSPRYKVTKRGQDVTLRCDPISSHATLYWYQQALGQGPEFLTYFNYEAQPDKSGLPSDRFSAERPEGSISTLTIQRTEQRDSAMYRCASSLGTMYEQYFGPGTRLTVT.

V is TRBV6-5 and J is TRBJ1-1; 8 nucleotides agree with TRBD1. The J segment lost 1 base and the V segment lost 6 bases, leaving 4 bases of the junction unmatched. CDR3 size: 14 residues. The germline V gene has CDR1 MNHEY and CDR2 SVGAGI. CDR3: CASRPQGANTEAFF. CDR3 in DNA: TGTGCCAGCAGACCTCAGGGGGCGAACACTGAAGCTTTCTTT.

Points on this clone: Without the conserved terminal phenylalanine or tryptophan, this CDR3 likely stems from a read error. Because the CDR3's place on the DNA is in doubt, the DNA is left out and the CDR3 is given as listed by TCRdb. CDR3 sequence reads: CASGRLAGSM. V and J are TRBV13 and TRBJ2-7; the DNA was not compared with TRBD2, the D call given in the table. Germline CDR1 and CDR2: PRHDT and FYEKMQ (reference sequence). 10 amino acids form the CDR3, both terminal residues included.

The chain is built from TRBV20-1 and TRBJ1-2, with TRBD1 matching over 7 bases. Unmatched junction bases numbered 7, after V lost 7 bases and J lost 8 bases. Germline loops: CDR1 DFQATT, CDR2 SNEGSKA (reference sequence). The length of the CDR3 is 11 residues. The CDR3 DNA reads TGCAGTGAACAGGGGCATCGAGGCTACACCTTC. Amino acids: CSEQGHRGYTF.

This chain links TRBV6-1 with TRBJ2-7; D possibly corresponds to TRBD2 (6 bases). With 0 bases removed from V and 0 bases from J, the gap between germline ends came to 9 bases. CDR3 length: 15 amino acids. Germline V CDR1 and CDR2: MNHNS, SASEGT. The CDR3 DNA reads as TGTGCCAGCAGTGAAGCGGAGGGTTCCTCCTACGAGCAGTACTTC. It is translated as CASSEAEGSSYEQYF.

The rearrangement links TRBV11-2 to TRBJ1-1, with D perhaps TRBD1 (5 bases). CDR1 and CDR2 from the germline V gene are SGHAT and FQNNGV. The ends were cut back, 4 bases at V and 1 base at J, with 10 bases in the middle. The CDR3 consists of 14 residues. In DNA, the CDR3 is TGTGCCAGCAGCTCGACCGGGGGGAACACTGAAGCTTTCTTT. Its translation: CASSSTGGNTEAFF.